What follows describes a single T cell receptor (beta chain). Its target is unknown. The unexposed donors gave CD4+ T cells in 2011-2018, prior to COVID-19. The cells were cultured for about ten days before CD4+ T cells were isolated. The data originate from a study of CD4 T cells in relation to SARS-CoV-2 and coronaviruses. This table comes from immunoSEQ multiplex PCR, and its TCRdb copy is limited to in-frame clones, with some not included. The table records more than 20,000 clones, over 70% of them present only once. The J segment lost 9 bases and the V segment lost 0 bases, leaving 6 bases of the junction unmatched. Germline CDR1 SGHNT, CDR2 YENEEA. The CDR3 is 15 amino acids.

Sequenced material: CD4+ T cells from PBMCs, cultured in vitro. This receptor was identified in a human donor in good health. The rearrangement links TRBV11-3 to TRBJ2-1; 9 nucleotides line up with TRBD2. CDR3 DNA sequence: TGTGCCAGCAGCTTAGAACCTAGCGGGATGGCTGAGCAGTTCTTC. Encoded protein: CASSLEPSGMAEQFF.